A single sample is the source of the 12 T cell receptor beta chains below, sequenced in a study of blood T cell repertoires in COVID-19. Sequenced by immunoSEQ multiplex PCR; TCRdb stores in-frame clones only, minus some. Among about 310,000 clones listed, about nine tenths were seen once. The specimen was peripheral blood. The source of these receptors is a man aged 45-65 years with active or convalescent COVID-19.

This clone has more than one count but fewer than ten. V and J are TRBV10-3 and TRBJ2-5; 7 nucleotides match TRBD1. This CDR3 is built from 16 residues. The J segment lost 0 bases and the V segment lost 6 bases, leaving 10 bases of the junction unmatched. The germline CDR1 and CDR2 sequences are ENHRY and SYGVKD. CDR3 residues: CAIRSSTGAHQETQYF. Here the CDR3 DNA reads TGTGCCATCAGGAGCTCTACAGGGGCTCACCAAGAGACCCAGTACTTC.

V gene TRBV28 combines with J gene TRBJ1-4; 11 nucleotides match TRBD1. The germline gives CDR1 MDHEN, CDR2 SYDVKM. The CDR3 totals 18 residues. J lost 9 bases, V lost 3 bases, and 15 bases had no gene match. CDR3 nucleotides: TGTGCCAGCAGTTTGACGAAAGCGAGGACAGGGGGCATAAAAAAACTGTTTTTT. It specifies CASSLTKARTGGIKKLFF.

The chain is built from TRBV7-9 and TRBJ2-7; D might be TRBD1 (7 bases). The CDR3 contains 15 residues. Looked up from germline, CDR1 is SEHNR and CDR2 is FQNEAQ (reference sequence). Trimming left V 5 bases short and J 3 bases short, with 17 bases between. The CDR3 nucleotides are TGTGCCAGCAGCCCAGGGGGGCAGGGATACTACGAGCAGTACTTC. It translates to CASSPGGQGYYEQYF.

The chain employs TRBV6-6 and TRBJ1-6; 11 nucleotides line up with TRBD1. Per the germline V gene, CDR1 is MNHNY and CDR2 is SVGAGI (reference sequence). CDR3 size: 15 residues. Trimming cost V 4 bases and J 7 bases; bases outside gene matches: 3. The CDR3 DNA is TGTGCCAGCAGTTTGGACAGGGGGCGCAATTCACCCCTCCACTTT. Translating gives CASSLDRGRNSPLHF.

The genes are TRBV7-8 and TRBJ2-3, with D unclear. Germline CDR1 SGHVS, CDR2 FQNEAQ. V was clipped by 8 bases and J by 3 bases, with 21 bases between them. The CDR3 contains 16 residues. The CDR3: CASGSKVPESTDTQYF. The CDR3, as DNA: TGTGCCAGCGGATCGAAAGTTCCGGAGTCAACAGATACGCAGTATTTT.

V gene TRBV7-8 combines with J gene TRBJ2-5; 12 bases align to TRBD2. Trimming at V came to 6 bases and at J to 8 bases, leaving 7 bases not matched to a gene. This CDR3 region has 14 residues. Germline CDR1 and CDR2: SGHVS and FQNEAQ. CDR3 sequence (DNA): TGTGCCAGCAGACCTAGCGGGAGGGCCTACACCCAGTACTTC. This sequence encodes CASRPSGRAYTQYF.

The chain uses TRBV18 and TRBJ1-1; weak D call: TRBD1 (6 bases). V was cut by 5 bases and J by 1 base, with 8 bases left in between. Germline-derived CDR1 and CDR2 are KGHSH and LQKENI. There are 13 residues in the CDR3. The CDR3 DNA reads TGTGCCAGCTCAGGGGACAAGAACACTGAAGCTTTCTTT. Protein: CASSGDKNTEAFF.

V is TRBV3-1 (or the pseudogene TRBV3-2) and J is TRBJ1-5; no reliable D call. V was cut by 4 bases and J by 4 bases, with 11 bases left in between. The CDR3 contains 14 residues. Germline V gene data show CDR1 as LGHDT and CDR2 as YNNKEL (reference sequence). The CDR3 loop reads CASSPPGGNQPQHF. The CDR3, as DNA: TGTGCCAGCAGCCCACCCGGCGGAAATCAGCCCCAGCATTTT.

This clone was recorded once. The chain joins TRBV5-1 to TRBJ1-2; TRBD1 is a possible D gene (5 bases). The V and J ends lost 0 bases and 11 bases respectively, with 17 bases between them. CDR3 length: 14 residues. Germline V gene lookup returns CDR1 SGHRS and CDR2 YFSETQ. The CDR3 DNA reads TGCGCCAGCAGCTTGGGGCCGGGGACTATCGGGTACACCTTC. Protein product: CASSLGPGTIGYTF.

The rearrangement joins TRBV27 to TRBJ1-2, with 7 bases aligning to TRBD1. The CDR3 runs to 15 residues. V trimming: 8 bases; J trimming: 2 bases; junction bases outside the gene matches: 11. Germline V gives CDR1 MNHEY, CDR2 SMNVEV (reference sequence). CDR3 sequence reads: CASALGTARNYGYTF. The CDR3 DNA sequence: TGTGCCAGCGCGCTAGGGACAGCCCGAAACTATGGCTACACCTTC.

The CDR3: CASTGGGIGNSPLHF. The CDR3 bases are TGTGCCAGCACCGGGGGGGGGATCGGTAATTCACCCCTCCACTTT. This chain links TRBV7-6 with TRBJ1-6, with D perhaps TRBD1 (5 bases). Germline V lookup: CDR1 SGHVS, CDR2 FNYEAQ. Trimming took 7 bases from V and 6 from J, leaving 16 bases between them. The CDR3 spans 15 residues.

This clone was seen a few times. The gene calls are TRBV28 and TRBJ1-2; D uncertain. Per the germline V gene, CDR1 is MDHEN and CDR2 is SYDVKM. The germline V and J ends were trimmed by 7 bases and 3 bases, with 9 bases remaining between them. The CDR3 sequence is 12 residues long. The CDR3 region has the DNA TGTGCCAGCAAGAACGACTACTATGGCTACACCTTC. Translation gives CASKNDYYGYTF.